This entry is about one T cell receptor (beta chain). The antigen it binds to is not known. No much larger clone exists at a distance of one base, and base qualities are not known. V sheds 0 bases and J sheds 3 bases, leaving 11 bases between their ends. The germline V gene supplies CDR1 MGHRA and CDR2 YSYEKL. The CDR3 goes from the cysteine to the phenylalanine over 15 residues. Only the CDR3 portion is preserved as DNA: 45 bases, with reading frame beginning at the first base. TCRbeta CDR3 regions were amplified from genomic DNA using the immunoSEQ Assay, a bias-controlled multiplex PCR. The authors' analysis ran thus. Nucleated cell counts per sample were estimated from amplification of reference gene primers within the assay. To quantify the absolute abundance of each unique TCRbeta CDR3 rearrangement, sequence reads were collapsed and filtered. Productive Simpson clonality was computed per sample as the square root of Simpson's diversity index over productive rearrangements. This immuneACCESS table, as held by TCRdb, lists in-frame sequences with V and J called but not all clones. Of the missing ones, under half trace to an unresolved V gene in checked studies; the others have no known cause. That table furnishes V, J and clone size, whereas the DNA furnished D and trimming. Recorded for this sample are around 210,000 clones; 89% of them occurred a single time. The ten largest clonotypes hold 7.5% to 10% of the sample.

Enrolling through a virtual design, the prospective study's participants ranged in age from about 18 to 100 years and lived across around 25 United States geographic areas. Cohort assignment in the prospective study relied on participant-reported clinical history from a screening survey and a study questionnaire. Recovered participants in ImmuneRACE Cohort 3 were defined as having two consecutive negative NP/OP PCR tests, clearance from a healthcare professional, or resolution of symptoms. In the prospective study, whole blood, serum and a nasopharyngeal or oropharyngeal swab were collected from each participant by mobile phlebotomists. Additional blood draws and questionnaires over an approximately two-month period could optionally be provided by prospective study participants. Prospective study blood samples were shipped either frozen or at room temperature before DNA extraction. The data were taken from a study of blood T cell repertoires in COVID-19 (dated by TCRdb to about 2020). Study-wide context: The collaborator samples originated in the United States, Italy and Spain and spanned the acute and convalescent phases of COVID-19. The material from the prospective study consisted of cDNA or gDNA derived from T cells, B-cell-depleted T cells, or PBMCs. The dataset comprised deeply sampled blood TCRbeta repertoires from subjects exposed to, actively infected with, or recovered from COVID-19. A freely available public database, intended as a resource for researchers studying the immune response to SARS-CoV-2, is where the repertoires were released. Samples came from the ongoing ImmuneRACE study (first 160 participants) plus 1,254 subjects from 6 global collaborators. The sample metadata nearly always contained a de-identified subject ID, COVID-19 status, age in years and sex. Where available, HLA class I and class II types were obtained from metadata supplied by the sample provider rather than from assay-based typing.

Overall study outcomes, separate from this receptor: The amount of clinical and demographic metadata varied by source and participant and was provided uncurated.

The clonotype originates from a woman younger than 35 who had recovered from COVID-19. Recombination connected TRBV4-1 to TRBJ1-2, and TRBD1 may be the D gene, going by 6 matching bases. Sequenced material: PBMCs or T cells enriched from blood (not recorded which). The CDR3 protein: CASSQDTGRYYGYTF. The DNA sequence follows: TGCGCCAGCAGCCAAGATACAGGGCGATACTATGGCTACACCTTC.